This T cell receptor (beta chain) was obtained from a study of metastatic and nonmetastatic thyroid tumors. Whole-study findings and limits: According to reports, the diversity of TCR beta was significantly higher in malignant thyroid tumors than in benign nodules, and this held in both blood and tumor samples.

In its sample, this clone was seen a few times. Antigen: not known. The ends were cut back, 0 bases at V and 6 bases at J, with 6 bases in the middle. The CDR3 loop spans 12 amino acids. Germline V lookup: CDR1 SGDLS, CDR2 YYNGEE. Thyroid surgery took place with no prior treatment in any patient. TCRdb re-called the PCR reads with MiXCR. Found here are some 19,000 clones, 32% of them singletons; the top ten hold 20% to 25%. The rearrangement links TRBV9 to TRBJ1-2; D ambiguous. The sequence derives from a female donor with papillary thyroid cancer or a benign thyroid nodule (not recorded which). Some clones in this sample may be carry-over from other donors' samples. The source material was adjacent normal tissue. DNA for the CDR3: TGTGCCAGCAGCGTAGGGGCCCATGGCTACACCTTC. It yields the protein CASSVGAHGYTF. Full variable domain (missing parts from reference TRBV9 and TRBJ1-2): DSGVTQTPKHLITATGQRVTLRCSPRSGDLSVYWYQQSLDQGLQFLIQYYNGEERAKGNILERFSAQQFPDLHSELNLSSLELGDSALYFCASSVGAHGYTFGSGTRLTVV.